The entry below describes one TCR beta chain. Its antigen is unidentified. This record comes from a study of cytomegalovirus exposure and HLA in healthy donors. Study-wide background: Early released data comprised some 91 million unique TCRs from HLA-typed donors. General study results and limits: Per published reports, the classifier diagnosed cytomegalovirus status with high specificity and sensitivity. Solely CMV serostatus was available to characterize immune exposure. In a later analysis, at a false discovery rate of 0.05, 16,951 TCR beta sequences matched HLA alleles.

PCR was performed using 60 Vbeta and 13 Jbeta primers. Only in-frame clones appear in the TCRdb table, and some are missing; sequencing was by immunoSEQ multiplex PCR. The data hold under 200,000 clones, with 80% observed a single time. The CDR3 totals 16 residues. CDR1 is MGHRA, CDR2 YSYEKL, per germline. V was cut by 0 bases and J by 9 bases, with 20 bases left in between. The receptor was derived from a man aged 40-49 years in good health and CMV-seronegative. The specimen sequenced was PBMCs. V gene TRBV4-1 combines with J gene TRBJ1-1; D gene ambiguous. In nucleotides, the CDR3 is TGCGCCAGCAGCCAAGATCGGGAAGTGGGAACCCGTAAAGCTTTCTTT. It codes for CASSQDREVGTRKAFF.